These T cell receptor beta chains were read from a single sample in a study of blood T cell repertoires in COVID-19. The assay was immunoSEQ multiplex PCR, and TCRdb's table has in-frame clones only and misses some. The data hold about 350,000 clones, with 88% observed a single time. Input material: peripheral blood. The receptor source for this set is a woman between 65 and 79 years old with COVID-19, enrolled during active disease. The CDR3 runs from the conserved cysteine through the conserved F or W. Fields, in order: clone size, D gene, V gene, J gene, CDR3 DNA, CDR3 protein. D genes are given only for firm matches. Not all rows give a size; the values are once, few, many and, for expanded clones, a class.

.,TRBD1,TRBV2,TRBJ2-7,TGTGCCAGCAGTAGGGGACAGCCCTTGCGGAACGAGCAGTACTTC,CASSRGQPLRNEQYF
.,.,TRBV30,TRBJ2-7,TGTGCCTGGAGTTCTCAGGGGTACGAGCAGTACTTC,CAWSSQGYEQYF
.,TRBD1,TRBV18,TRBJ2-5,TGTGCCAGCTCCCCTACGGACAGGGGTGGAGAGACCCAGTACTTC,CASSPTDRGGETQYF
.,.,TRBV12-3/TRBV12-4,TRBJ2-1,TGTGCCAGCAGTGAGGTTAACAATGAGCAGTTCTTC,CASSEVNNEQFF
once,TRBD1,TRBV2,TRBJ1-5,TGTGCCAGCAGTGGAGACCGGGACAGGGGGGTAACCGGCAATCAGCCCCAGCATTTT,CASSGDRDRGVTGNQPQHF
.,.,TRBV21-1,TRBJ2-3,TGTGCCAGCAGCAAAGGTAAGGGGCTGCAATTCACAGATACGCAGTATTTT,CASSKGKGLQFTDTQYF
.,TRBD1,TRBV7-2,TRBJ2-5,TGTGCCAGCAGCGCGCGACAGGGAAACCCTCAAGAGACCCAGTACTTC,CASSARQGNPQETQYF
.,.,TRBV4-3,TRBJ2-3,TGCGCCAGCAGCCGCCTGACTCGACCCACAGATACGCAGTATTTT,CASSRLTRPTDTQYF
.,.,TRBV7-2,TRBJ1-2,TGTGCCAGCAGCTTAGAACAGGCCTATGGCTACACCTTC,CASSLEQAYGYTF
.,.,TRBV7-2,TRBJ2-7,TGTGCCAGCAGCGTCAGGGCCTACGAGCAGTACTTC,CASSVRAYEQYF
.,.,TRBV19,TRBJ1-2,TGTGCCAGTAGTATAGGCACAGTTAGAAACTATGGCTACACCTTC,CASSIGTVRNYGYTF
many,.,TRBV5-1,TRBJ2-7,TGCGCCAGCAGCCGGCTACAGGGTAGCCACGAGCAGTACTTC,CASSRLQGSHEQYF
.,.,TRBV9,TRBJ1-2,TGTGCCAGCAGCGCCGTTCTTCGGGAGGGAGGCTACACCTTC,CASSAVLREGGYTF
.,TRBD1,TRBV3-1/TRBV3-2,TRBJ1-6,TGTGCCAGCAGCCAGGACAGGGGGACACGATCACCCCTCCACTTT,CASSQDRGTRSPLHF
.,.,TRBV6-2/TRBV6-3,TRBJ2-7,TGTGCCAGCAGCCTGGGGGGACGGACCTACGAGCAGTACTTC,CASSLGGRTYEQYF
.,.,TRBV21-1,TRBJ2-1,TGTGCCAGCAGCAAAGCGCTGGAGGCAGTTGAGCAGTTCTTC,CASSKALEAVEQFF
.,.,TRBV7-9,TRBJ2-1,TGTGCCAGCAGCCCTCCGGGGGAGGCCTACAATGAGCAGTTCTTC,CASSPPGEAYNEQFF
.,.,TRBV5-6,TRBJ2-1,TGTGCCAGCAGCGTAATCGGGGCCTACAATGAGCAGTTCTTC,CASSVIGAYNEQFF
.,TRBD1,TRBV9,TRBJ2-2,TGTGCCAGCAGCGTAGTTTCGTCCTATGGACAGGGTGGGAACACCGGGGAGCTGTTTTTT,CASSVVSSYGQGGNTGELFF
.,TRBD2,TRBV7-6,TRBJ2-6,TGTGCCAGCAGCTGGACTAGCGGGGGGCCCTCTGGGGCCAACGTCCTGACTTTC,CASSWTSGGPSGANVLTF
.,TRBD1,TRBV6-5,TRBJ1-4,TGTGCCAGCAGTACAGGGGGAGGTGAAAAACTGTTTTTT,CASSTGGGEKLFF
.,.,TRBV10-2,TRBJ1-2,TGCGCCAGCAGTGAGTCTTGGACTGCCTCGTATGGCTACACCTTC,CASSESWTASYGYTF
.,TRBD1,TRBV29-1,TRBJ1-2,TGCAGCGTTGGGAATTCGGGACAGGGCTATGGCTACACCTTC,CSVGNSGQGYGYTF
.,.,TRBV14,TRBJ1-1,TGTGCCAGCAGCCAAGGAAGACAGAGCCTGCCTGAAGCTTTCTTT,CASSQGRQSLPEAFF
.,.,TRBV5-1,TRBJ1-2,TGCGCCAGCAGCCTCGGACCGAGGGAACACTATGGCTACACCTTC,CASSLGPREHYGYTF
.,.,TRBV5-1,TRBJ1-1,TGCGCCAGCAGCTTCTTGACAGCGAACACTGAAGCTTTCTTT,CASSFLTANTEAFF
.,TRBD1,TRBV2,TRBJ2-7,TGTGCCAGCAGTGAAGCGGGTTGGACAGGGGGTGGCGAGCAGTACTTC,CASSEAGWTGGGEQYF
.,TRBD2,TRBV11-2,TRBJ2-2,TGTGCCAGCAGCTGGCGGGAGGGAAACACCGGGGAGCTGTTTTTT,CASSWREGNTGELFF
.,TRBD1,TRBV28,TRBJ2-2,TGTGCCAGCAGTTACGAGGACAGGCCGAACACCGGGGAGCTGTTTTTT,CASSYEDRPNTGELFF
.,.,TRBV7-8,TRBJ1-6,TGTGCCAGCAGCCGAGGGGTGAGGATATTGGATTCACCCCTCCACTTT,CASSRGVRILDSPLHF
.,.,TRBV28,TRBJ1-5,TGTGCCAGCAGTAGCCCGGGCAGGGTTCTGGATCAGCCCCAGCATTTT,CASSSPGRVLDQPQHF
.,.,TRBV28,TRBJ1-2,TGTGCCAGCAGTTTGGCCAGGTATGGCTACACCTTC,CASSLARYGYTF
.,TRBD1,TRBV27,TRBJ1-6,TGTGCCAGCGGACAGGGATCTAATTCACCCCTCCACTTT,CASGQGSNSPLHF
.,.,TRBV28,TRBJ2-7,TGTGCCAGCAGACCCGGACAGAGCTACGAGCAGTACTTC,CASRPGQSYEQYF
.,.,TRBV30,TRBJ1-2,TGTGCCTGGAGTGTACTGAGGGTCGGTGGCTACACCTTC,CAWSVLRVGGYTF
.,.,TRBV11-2,TRBJ1-2,TGTGCCAGCAGCGGGGGGGCACAGTGGGTATTTACTACCGATGGCTACACCTTC,CASSGGAQWVFTTDGYTF
.,TRBD1,TRBV19,TRBJ1-5,TGTGCCAGTAGCCCGACAGGGGGCTTTAATCAGCCCCAGCATTTT,CASSPTGGFNQPQHF
.,TRBD1,TRBV6-5,TRBJ1-4,TGTGCCAGCAGGATCCGGGACAGGGTTGAAAAACTGTTTTTT,CASRIRDRVEKLFF
.,.,TRBV6-2/TRBV6-3,TRBJ1-1,TGTGCCAGCAGTTATTTAAGGGGGACTGAAGCTTTCTTT,CASSYLRGTEAFF
once,TRBD1,TRBV27,TRBJ2-7,TGTGCCAGCAGTCCAAGACAGGGGGTCGTAAACGAGCAGTACTTC,CASSPRQGVVNEQYF
.,.,TRBV2,TRBJ1-2,TGTGCCAGCAGAGGTCAGGGGAATAGCTATGGCTACACCTTC,CASRGQGNSYGYTF
.,.,TRBV9,TRBJ1-1,TGTGCCAGCAGCCAAACCGACAGTAAGAACACTGAAGCTTTCTTT,CASSQTDSKNTEAFF
.,.,TRBV18,TRBJ1-1,TGTGCCAGCTCAGCCGACAGAAAGAACACTGAAGCTTTCTTT,CASSADRKNTEAFF
.,.,TRBV18,TRBJ2-2,TGTGCCAGCTCAGATGGGCTGACGACCGGGGAGCTGTTTTTT,CASSDGLTTGELFF
.,TRBD1,TRBV18,TRBJ1-2,TGTGCCAGCTCACCGGGACAGATACTCTATGGCTACACCTTC,CASSPGQILYGYTF
.,.,TRBV19,TRBJ1-4,TGTGCCAGTAGTGGACAGAAGCAATTCATTAAAAATGAAAAACTGTTTTTT,CASSGQKQFIKNEKLFF
few,TRBD2,TRBV5-1,TRBJ2-1,TGCGCCAGCAGCTTGGGTGCGGGGGGGCCTAATGAGCAGTTCTTC,CASSLGAGGPNEQFF
.,.,TRBV20-1,TRBJ1-3,TGCAGGAGGTCGAAAGGAAACACCATATATTTT,CRRSKGNTIYF
few,TRBD1,TRBV29-1,TRBJ2-5,TGCAGCGGGAGGGGACAGGCCATTGAGACCCAGTACTTC,CSGRGQAIETQYF